The sequence of this TCR beta chain was determined in a study of blood T cells in healthy people across ages. A second PCR, run for roughly 7 to 11 cycles, used a sample-barcoded 5' primer plus a J-beta primer mix. TCRdb used MiXCR to reprocess the 5' RACE reads, holding one entry per CDR3 protein. Here the sample spans 1.6 million or so distinct CDR3 sequences, roughly 32% being singletons. The CDR3 consists of 17 residues. Per the germline V gene, CDR1 is LNHNV and CDR2 is YYDKDF (reference sequence). V was shortened by 0 bases and J by 4 bases, with 16 bases between the two germline ends. Specimen: blood. This TCR came from a woman aged 25 to 39 in good health. The V and J genes are TRBV15 and TRBJ2-1, with a weak D call TRBD2 (6 bases). CDR3 coding DNA: TGTGCCACCAGCAGAGATATGGACGGGGGTCCTTACAATGAGCAGTTCTTC. As protein: CATSRDMDGGPYNEQFF.